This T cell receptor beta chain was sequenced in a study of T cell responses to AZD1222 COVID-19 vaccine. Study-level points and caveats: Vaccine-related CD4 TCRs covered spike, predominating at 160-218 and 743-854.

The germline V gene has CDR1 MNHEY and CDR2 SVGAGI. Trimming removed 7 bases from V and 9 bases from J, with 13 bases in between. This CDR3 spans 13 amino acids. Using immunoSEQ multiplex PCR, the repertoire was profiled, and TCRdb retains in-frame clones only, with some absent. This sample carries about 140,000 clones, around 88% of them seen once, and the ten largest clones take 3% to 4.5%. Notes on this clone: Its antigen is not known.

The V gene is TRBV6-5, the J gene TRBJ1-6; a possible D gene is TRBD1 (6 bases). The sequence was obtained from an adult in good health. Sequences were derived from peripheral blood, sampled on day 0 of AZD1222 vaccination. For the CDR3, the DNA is TGTGCCAGCATTTTAAGGGGGGGTTCACCCCTCCACTTT. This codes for CASILRGGSPLHF.